The 6 T cell receptor beta chains given below trace back to one sample, sequenced in a study of OX40 agonist ivuxolimab in advanced cancers. TCRdb's copy holds only in-frame clones and misses some; the assay was immunoSEQ multiplex PCR. Of 20,000 to 25,000 clones detected, around 87% appear once; the ten largest clones hold 16%. This sample comprised CD4+ or CD8+ T cells sorted from blood, obtained in a trial of the OX40 agonist ivuxolimab. The receptors shown here come from an adult with an advanced solid tumor such as melanoma, head and neck, liver or kidney cancer.

This chain uses TRBV19 with TRBJ1-5; the D gene is possibly TRBD1 (5 bases). CDR3 size: 14 residues. Looked up from germline, CDR1 is LNHDA and CDR2 is SQIVND (reference sequence). Trimming stripped 3 bases from V and 4 bases from J, with 10 bases between. CDR3 amino acids: CASSIRDQNQPQHF. DNA of the CDR3: TGTGCCAGTAGTATCCGGGACCAAAATCAGCCCCAGCATTTT.

The V gene is TRBV19, the J gene TRBJ1-5; D may be TRBD1 (6 bases). Trimming cost V 5 bases and J 5 bases, with 13 bases left between them. The CDR3 contains 14 residues. The germline V gene has CDR1 LNHDA and CDR2 SQIVND (reference sequence). The CDR3 DNA is TGTGCCAGTAGTGAACAGGGTGGGTATCAGCCCCAGCATTTT. It is translated as CASSEQGGYQPQHF.

The V call is TRBV19, the J call TRBJ2-3; 9 positions match TRBD1. This CDR3 spans 14 amino acids. V lost 11 bases to trimming and J lost 3 bases; unmatched junction nucleotides: 9. Germline loops: CDR1 LNHDA, CDR2 SQIVND (reference sequence). The CDR3 loop reads CAGKSGTGTDTQYF. The CDR3 DNA sequence: TGTGCCGGGAAATCCGGGACAGGGACAGATACGCAGTATTTT.

The table lists this clone with a count of one. The chain links TRBV30 to TRBJ1-5; 8 positions match TRBD1. The J segment lost 3 bases and the V segment lost 3 bases, leaving 7 bases of the junction unmatched. CDR1 and CDR2 (germline): GTSNPN, SVGIG (reference sequence). This CDR3 region has 15 residues. Here the CDR3 reads CAWSRGRGANQPQHF. DNA for the CDR3: TGTGCCTGGAGCAGGGGGCGAGGGGCCAATCAGCCCCAGCATTTT.

This clone appeared a single time. The chain has TRBV9 and TRBJ2-1, with D perhaps TRBD1 (5 bases). V lost 0 bases and J 8 bases, leaving 6 bases between the germline ends. Germline CDR1 SGDLS, CDR2 YYNGEE. The CDR3 has 12 residues. CDR3 bases: TGTGCCAGCAGCGTAGTAGGGGATGAGCAGTTCTTC. It codes for CASSVVGDEQFF.

The chain couples TRBV7-9 to TRBJ1-2, with D possibly matching TRBD1 (5 bases). This CDR3 has 14 amino acids. Germline CDR1 reads SEHNR; CDR2 reads FQNEAQ (reference sequence). The V end was cut by 1 base, the J end by 4 bases, with 10 bases between. The CDR3 nucleotides are TGTGCCAGCAGCTTAGTAGGGGCGAGCTATGGCTACACCTTC. As protein: CASSLVGASYGYTF.